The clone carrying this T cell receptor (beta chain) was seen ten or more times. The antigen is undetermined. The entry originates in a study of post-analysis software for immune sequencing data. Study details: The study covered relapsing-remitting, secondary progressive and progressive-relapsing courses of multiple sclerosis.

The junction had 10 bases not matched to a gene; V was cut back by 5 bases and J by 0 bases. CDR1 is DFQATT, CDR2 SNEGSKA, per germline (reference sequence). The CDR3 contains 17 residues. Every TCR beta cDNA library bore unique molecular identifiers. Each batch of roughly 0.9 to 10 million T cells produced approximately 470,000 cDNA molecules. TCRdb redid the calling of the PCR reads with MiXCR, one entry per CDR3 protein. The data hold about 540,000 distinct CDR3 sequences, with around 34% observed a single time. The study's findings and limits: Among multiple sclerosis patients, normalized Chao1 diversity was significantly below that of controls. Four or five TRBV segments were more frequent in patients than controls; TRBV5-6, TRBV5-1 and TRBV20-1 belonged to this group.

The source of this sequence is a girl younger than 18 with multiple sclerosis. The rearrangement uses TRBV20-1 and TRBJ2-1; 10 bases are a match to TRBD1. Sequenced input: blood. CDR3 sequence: CSALRQGAIRSYNEQFF. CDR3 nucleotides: TGCAGTGCTCTTAGACAGGGGGCGATTCGCTCCTACAATGAGCAGTTCTTC.